A selection of T cell receptor beta chains follows, all from one sample in a study of T cells in Graves' hyperthyroidism and ophthalmopathy. TCRdb reanalysed the multiplex PCR reads using MiXCR and keeps one entry per CDR3 protein. The sample has approximately 610,000 distinct CDR3 sequences, over 12% seen once; the top ten hold about 3.9%. Input material: blood. The receptors derive from a woman between 35 and 50 years old with Graves' ophthalmopathy. Both conserved end residues are part of each CDR3. D genes are given only for firm matches. Clone size is given for some rows only: seen once, a few or many times, or a class if the clone is expanded.

V	size	D	J	DNA	CDR3
TRBV27	many	NA	TRBJ1-5	TGTGCCAGCAGTTTAAAGGCAGGGGCCCAGCCCCAGCATTTT	CASSLKAGAQPQHF
TRBV28	many	NA	TRBJ2-5	TGTGCCAGCAGACGACCCACCGGGGGTCCCGGGACCCAGTACTTC	CASRRPTGGPGTQYF
TRBV5-6	many	NA	TRBJ2-7	TGTGCCAGCAGCTCCCCCCCAGGGAACGTCGAGCAGTACTTC	CASSSPPGNVEQYF
TRBV28	many	NA	TRBJ1-1	TGTGCCAGCGCTTATGGGAGTGACACTGAAGCTTTCTTT	CASAYGSDTEAFF
TRBV18	few	TRBD2	TRBJ2-7	TGTGCCAGCTCACCACAGGCTAGCGGAGCCTCCTACGAGCAGTACTTC	CASSPQASGASYEQYF
TRBV2	many	NA	TRBJ1-5	TGTGCCAGCAGTGCACGACTTGGACAGCTAAGCAATCAGCCCCAGCATTTT	CASSARLGQLSNQPQHF
TRBV5-1	NA	TRBD1	TRBJ2-5	TGCGCCAGCAGCTTGCACGGACAGGGAAGGTACCAAGAGACCCAGTACTTC	CASSLHGQGRYQETQYF
TRBV15	many	TRBD1	TRBJ1-1	TGTGCCACCAGTCAGCACAGGGGGCTTGCTGAAGCTTTCTTT	CATSQHRGLAEAFF
TRBV28	many	NA	TRBJ1-4	TGTGCCAGCAGTTCCCGGGCGGAAAAACTGTTTTTT	CASSSRAEKLFF
TRBV24-1	many	TRBD1	TRBJ2-7	TGTGCCACCAGTGACCCTCGACAGGGGATCAACGAGCAGTACTTC	CATSDPRQGINEQYF
TRBV30	NA	NA	TRBJ1-5	TGTGCCTGGACCAGCAGGGACGATCAGCCCCAGCATTTT	CAWTSRDDQPQHF
TRBV5-1	many	TRBD1	TRBJ2-2	TGCGCCAGCAGCTGGGGACAGGGTTACACCGGGGAGCTGTTTTTT	CASSWGQGYTGELFF